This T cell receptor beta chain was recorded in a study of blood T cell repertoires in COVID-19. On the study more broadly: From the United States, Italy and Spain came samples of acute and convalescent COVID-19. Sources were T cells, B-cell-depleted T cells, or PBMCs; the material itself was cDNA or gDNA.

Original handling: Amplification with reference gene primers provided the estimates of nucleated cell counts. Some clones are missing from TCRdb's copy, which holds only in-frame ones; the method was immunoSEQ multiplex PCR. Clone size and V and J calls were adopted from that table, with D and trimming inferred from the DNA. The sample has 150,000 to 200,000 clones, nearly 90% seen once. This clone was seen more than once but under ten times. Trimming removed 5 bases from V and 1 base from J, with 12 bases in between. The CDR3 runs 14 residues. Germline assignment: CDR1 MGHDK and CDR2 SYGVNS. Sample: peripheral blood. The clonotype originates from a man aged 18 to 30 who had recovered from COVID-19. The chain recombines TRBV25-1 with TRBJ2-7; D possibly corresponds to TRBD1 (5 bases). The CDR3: CASSSAGISYEQYF. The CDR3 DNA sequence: TGTGCCAGCAGTTCCGCAGGGATATCCTACGAGCAGTACTTC.